What follows are 25 T cell receptor beta chains derived from one specimen sequenced in a study of T cell changes during pregnancy in multiple sclerosis (dated by TCRdb to the late 2010s). Libraries were prepared through the immunoSEQ multiplex PCR assay. In TCRdb, the immuneACCESS table is reduced to in-frame sequences with V and J assigned. These tables do not hold every clone; where another copy was compared, an unresolved V gene accounts for under half, and the others remain unexplained. The sample includes fewer than 95,000 clones, with about 94% observed a single time. The top ten constitute 2% to 2.5% of the sample. This material consisted of peripheral blood, taken in the third trimester of pregnancy. Receptors were obtained from a female donor with multiple sclerosis, enrolled in a pregnancy study.

The J gene is TRBJ1-2, the V gene TRBV9; possible D gene TRBD1, 6 bases. The CDR3 contains 15 residues. Trimming pared 0 bases from V and 6 bases from J, leaving 15 bases between. CDR1 SGDLS and CDR2 YYNGEE come from the germline V gene. CDR3 in amino acids: CASSVATGGGHGYTF. DNA for the CDR3: TGTGCCAGCAGCGTAGCTACCGGGGGGGGCCATGGCTACACCTTC.

The J gene is TRBJ2-7, the V gene TRBV6-1; no clear D gene. Trimming left V 1 base short and J 0 bases short, with 4 bases between. The germline gives CDR1 MNHNS, CDR2 SASEGT. The CDR3 is 13 amino acids. CDR3 sequence: CASSEDSSYEQYF. In DNA form, the CDR3 reads TGTGCCAGCAGTGAAGATAGCTCCTACGAGCAGTACTTC.

The V call is TRBV27, the J call TRBJ2-1, with TRBD2 matching 9 bases. Germline V gene lookup returns CDR1 MNHEY and CDR2 SMNVEV (reference sequence). This CDR3 has 14 amino acids. V shed 6 bases, J shed 5 bases, and the junction held 5 bases outside the gene matches. In nucleotides, the CDR3 is TGTGCCAGCAGGTATAGACTAGCGGACAATGAGCAGTTCTTC. It encodes CASRYRLADNEQFF.

The chain carries TRBV5-4 and TRBJ2-1; TRBD2 aligns across 7 bases. The V and J ends lost 2 bases and 10 bases, in that order; junction bases with no gene match: 9. In germline, CDR1 is SGHNT, CDR2 YYREEE (reference sequence). CDR3 length: 14 amino acids. For the CDR3, the DNA is TGTGCCAGCAGCTTTTCGGCGGGAGTACGGGAGCAGTTCTTC. Protein: CASSFSAGVREQFF. The full variable domain, in which reference TRBV5-4 and TRBJ2-1 provide the parts outside the CDR3, is ETGVTQSPTHLIKTRGQQVTLRCSSQSGHNTVSWYQQALGQGPQFIFQYYREEENGRGNFPPRFSGLQFPNYSSELNVNALELDDSALYLCASSFSAGVREQFFGPGTRLTVL.

The chain recombines TRBV11-2 with TRBJ2-7, with 8 bases aligning to TRBD1. The V and J ends lost 0 bases and 2 bases, in that order; junction bases with no gene match: 6. This CDR3 spans 16 amino acids. The germline CDR1 and CDR2 sequences are SGHAT and FQNNGV. The CDR3 nucleotides read TGTGCCAGCAGCTTAGAGTGGACAGGGAGCCCCTACGAGCAGTACTTC. It specifies CASSLEWTGSPYEQYF.

This chain connects TRBV5-6 to TRBJ1-5, with TRBD1 as a possible D gene (6 bases). Per germline, CDR1 SGHDT and CDR2 YYEEEE. The CDR3 loop spans 12 amino acids. Trimming shortened V by 4 bases and J by 6 bases, and 8 bases separated the two germline ends. The CDR3 region is CASSLQGQPQHF. DNA for the CDR3: TGTGCCAGCAGCCTACAGGGTCAGCCCCAGCATTTT.

The chain links TRBV7-9 to TRBJ2-7; D is perhaps TRBD1 (6 bases). The CDR3 is 14 residues long. In germline, CDR1 is SEHNR, CDR2 FQNEAQ (reference sequence). The germline V and J ends were trimmed by 5 bases and 4 bases, with 15 bases remaining between them. CDR3 coding DNA: TGTGCCAGCAGCCACAGACAGGAGAGGTACGAGCAGTACTTC. It is translated as CASSHRQERYEQYF.

The chain links TRBV18 to TRBJ2-1, with TRBD2 matching over 7 bases. After removal of 0 bases from V and 8 bases from J, the junction contained 4 bases not matched to a gene. This CDR3 spans 14 amino acids. Germline CDR1 KGHSH, CDR2 LQKENI. The CDR3 bases are TGTGCCAGCTCACCACCGTCCGCGGGGGATGAGCAGTTCTTC. Translating gives CASSPPSAGDEQFF.

The V and J genes are TRBV11-1 and TRBJ2-7; 8 nucleotides agree with TRBD2. V lost 7 bases, J lost 2 bases, and 7 bases stayed unmatched. The CDR3 length is 14 residues. CDR1 is SGHAT and CDR2 is FQDESV in the germline V gene (reference sequence). The CDR3 DNA is TGTGCCAGCACTCCGGGACTAGGAGCCTACGAGCAGTACTTC. Protein product: CASTPGLGAYEQYF.

The V gene is TRBV7-2, the J gene TRBJ2-7; 7 bases match TRBD2. CDR1 is SGHTA, CDR2 FQGNSA, per germline. Losses at the gene ends were 5 bases for V and 1 base for J; bases not matched to a gene: 2. This CDR3 has 13 amino acids. The CDR3 region is CASSRRGSYEQYF. As DNA, the CDR3 is TGTGCCAGCAGCCGGCGGGGGTCCTACGAGCAGTACTTC.

This clone was found once. The chain links TRBV15 to TRBJ1-4; D gene uncertain. Germline CDR1 and CDR2: LNHNV and YYDKDF (reference sequence). Trimming stripped 1 base from V and 8 bases from J, with 14 bases between. CDR3 size: 15 residues. CDR3 bases: TGTGCCACCAGCAGAGGCTCACGGGGAGAGGAAAAACTGTTTTTT. As protein: CATSRGSRGEEKLFF.

The chain carries TRBV9 and TRBJ2-1, with a tentative D call TRBD2 (6 bases). This CDR3 is 15 amino acids long. V was trimmed by 4 bases and J by 12 bases, leaving 23 bases between them. CDR1 is SGDLS and CDR2 is YYNGEE in the germline V gene. The CDR3 DNA sequence: TGTGCCAGCAGCTCAACGGAGGGCCTCGGGTATACGCAGTTCTTC. Amino acids: CASSSTEGLGYTQFF.

The J gene is TRBJ1-1, the V gene TRBV30; tentative D call: TRBD1 (5 bases). V was shortened by 0 bases and J by 5 bases, with 16 bases between the two germline ends. The CDR3 is made up of 15 amino acids. CDR1 is GTSNPN, CDR2 SVGIG, per germline (reference sequence). CDR3 in amino acids: CAWSVARGRGTEAFF. As DNA, the CDR3 is TGTGCCTGGAGTGTGGCGAGGGGACGGGGGACTGAAGCTTTCTTT.

This rearrangement joins TRBV7-6 to TRBJ1-4; 7 bases fit TRBD1. Germline loops: CDR1 SGHVS, CDR2 FNYEAQ. After removal of 5 bases from V and 7 bases from J, the junction contained 7 bases not matched to a gene. The CDR3 runs to 14 residues. The CDR3 coding sequence is TGTGCCAGCAGCGCTCGAGGGACAGCTGAAAAACTGTTTTTT. Translated: CASSARGTAEKLFF.

V usage is TRBV6-1 and J usage is TRBJ2-3; D gene unclear. Germline CDR1 and CDR2: MNHNS and SASEGT. Deletions cut 8 bases from V and 3 bases from J, with 6 bases between. The CDR3 is 11 residues long. This CDR3 reads CASAETDTQYF. As DNA, the CDR3 is TGTGCCAGCGCGGAGACAGATACGCAGTATTTT.

This clone appeared a single time. The rearrangement uses TRBV7-9 and TRBJ1-5; 12 nucleotides match TRBD1. CDR1 and CDR2 (germline): SEHNR, FQNEAQ (reference sequence). V was pared by 5 bases and J by 1 base, with 9 bases of the junction left unmatched. The CDR3 is made up of 18 amino acids. CDR3: CASSRGTGGLGSNQPQHF. The CDR3 DNA reads TGTGCCAGCAGCCGAGGGACAGGGGGCCTGGGGAGCAATCAGCCCCAGCATTTT. The full variable domain, with the rest looked up from reference TRBV7-9 and TRBJ1-5, is DTGVSQNPRHKITKRGQNVTFRCDPISEHNRLYWYRQTLGQGPEFLTYFQNEAQLEKSRLLSDRFSAERPKGSFSTLEIQRTEQGDSAMYLCASSRGTGGLGSNQPQHFGDGTRLSIL.

The V call is TRBV7-2, the J call TRBJ1-5; D gene uncertain. Germline-derived CDR1 and CDR2 are SGHTA and FQGNSA. The CDR3 totals 12 residues. Trimming left V 2 bases short and J 6 bases short, with 5 bases between. CDR3: CASSLSSQPQHF. The CDR3 region has the DNA TGTGCCAGCAGCTTAAGTAGTCAGCCCCAGCATTTT. Looking up the rest from reference TRBV7-2 and TRBJ1-5 gives the full variable domain: GAGVSQSPSNKVTEKGKDVELRCDPISGHTALYWYRQSLGQGLEFLIYFQGNSAPDKSGLPSDRFSAERTGGSVSTLTIQRTQQEDSAVYLCASSLSSQPQHFGDGTRLSIL.

The CDR3 is CASSQLRGTEAFF. The CDR3 DNA is TGTGCCAGTAGTCAGCTCAGGGGAACTGAAGCTTTCTTT. The chain links TRBV19 to TRBJ1-1, with D perhaps TRBD1 (6 bases). Germline CDR1 is LNHDA and CDR2 is SQIVND (reference sequence). The CDR3 sequence is 13 residues long. The germline V and J ends were trimmed by 5 bases and 5 bases, with 12 bases remaining between them.

This chain links TRBV4-3 with TRBJ1-1; TRBD1 aligns across 8 bases. The CDR3 length is 17 residues. With 0 bases clipped from V and 1 base from J, the junction kept 7 bases outside the gene matches. The germline V gene has CDR1 LGHNA and CDR2 YSLEER. CDR3 DNA: TGCGCCAGCAGCCAAGATATATTGGGACAGGCGAACACTGAAGCTTTCTTT. Its translation is CASSQDILGQANTEAFF.

CDR3 region: CASSSAGEGDTQYF. The CDR3 DNA sequence: TGCGCCAGCAGTTCAGCGGGAGAGGGAGATACGCAGTATTTT. The chain has TRBV10-1 and TRBJ2-3, with TRBD2 matching over 8 bases. The CDR3 totals 14 residues. Germline V CDR1 and CDR2: WNHNN, SYGVQD (reference sequence). J lost 5 bases, V lost 5 bases, and 6 bases had no gene match.

V is TRBV27 and J is TRBJ2-7; TRBD2 might be the D (6 bases). The V end was cut by 5 bases, the J end by 3 bases, with 17 bases between. The CDR3 runs 15 residues. Germline CDR1 and CDR2: MNHEY and SMNVEV (reference sequence). CDR3 sequence reads: CASSPQTQGGYEQYF. CDR3 nucleotides: TGTGCCAGCAGTCCCCAGACGCAGGGAGGCTACGAGCAGTACTTC.

This sequence joins TRBV25-1 and TRBJ2-2, with D possibly matching TRBD1 (5 bases). Germline loops: CDR1 MGHDK, CDR2 SYGVNS. V was trimmed by 6 bases and J by 5 bases, leaving 13 bases between them. The CDR3 is 14 residues long. Written as DNA, the CDR3 is TGTGCCAGCAGGGGGCTCGGAAGTACCGGGGAGCTGTTTTTT. Translated, it gives CASRGLGSTGELFF.

The chain is built from TRBV19 and TRBJ2-5; TRBD1 matches 8 bases. The CDR3 is 13 amino acids. CDR1 and CDR2 from the germline V gene are LNHDA and SQIVND (reference sequence). The V and J ends lost 5 bases and 4 bases, in that order; junction bases with no gene match: 3. In DNA, the CDR3 is TGTGCCAGTAGTCCTACAGGGGGAGAGACCCAGTACTTC. This codes for CASSPTGGETQYF.

This clone appeared a single time. The CDR3 region has the DNA TGTGCCAGTCGTCCCAGCGGGCCGAGCACAGATACGCAGTATTTT. Amino acid sequence: CASRPSGPSTDTQYF. The J gene is TRBJ2-3, the V gene TRBV19; TRBD2 might be the D (6 bases). The V end was cut by 8 bases, the J end by 0 bases, with 15 bases between. The CDR3 is made up of 15 amino acids. The V gene's germline CDR1 is LNHDA and CDR2 SQIVND (reference sequence).

J is TRBJ2-2 and V is TRBV4-1; TRBD1 matches at 7 bases. This CDR3 region has 18 residues. Trimming at V came to 0 bases and at J to 0 bases, leaving 7 bases not matched to a gene. CDR1 and CDR2 (germline): MGHRA, YSYEKL. The CDR3 here is CASSQDATGTANTGELFF. The CDR3 bases are TGCGCCAGCAGCCAAGATGCGACCGGGACAGCGAACACCGGGGAGCTGTTTTTT.